This T cell receptor (beta chain) was profiled in a study of blood T cells in healthy people across ages. General study findings and limits: Estimated diversity that came from one million T cells was considered an underestimate. In older individuals, TCR beta diversity per million T cells was lower, falling roughly linearly with age.

V lost 5 bases and J 5 bases, leaving 15 bases between the germline ends. The CDR3 has 14 residues. Through a sample-barcoded 5' primer and a J-beta primer mix, a second PCR was run for roughly 6 to 12 cycles. MiXCR was run by TCRdb on the 5' RACE reads, yielding one entry per CDR3 protein. The table shows over 1,300,000 distinct CDR3 sequences, with approximately 59% occurring only once. A word on this clonotype: The antigen remains unidentified.

The chain joins TRBV12-3 or TRBV12-4 to TRBJ1-1; D is possibly TRBD1 (5 bases). The sequenced sample consisted of blood. This TCR derives from a man aged 18 to 29 in good health. For the CDR3, the DNA is TGTGCCAGCAGTCGTTCCCAGGGAAATACTGAAGCTTTCTTT. It codes for CASSRSQGNTEAFF.